This entry describes one T cell receptor (beta chain). The data belong to a study of radiation and T cells in renal cell carcinoma. The protocol was immunoSEQ multiplex PCR, while the TCRdb copy is restricted to in-frame clones and leaves out a portion. Counted here are some 120,000 clones, around nine tenths occurring once; the ten biggest clones make up nearly 6%. Documented time point: blood 2 weeks post-SBRT. Treatment defined: 15 Gy SBRT to primary tumor, nephrectomy 4 weeks later. This renal cell carcinoma was of the clear cell type. This CDR3 spans 15 amino acids. CDR1 is SNHLY, CDR2 FYNNEI, per germline. Trimming left V 4 bases short and J 3 bases short, with 13 bases between.

This sequence was found in a woman in her 70s with renal cell carcinoma. The V gene is TRBV2, the J gene TRBJ1-5; possible D gene TRBD1, 5 bases. Material: blood, obtained from a patient whose treatment included radiotherapy and nephrectomy. The CDR3 loop reads CASSGGTGTNQPQHF. The CDR3 DNA reads as TGTGCCAGCAGTGGCGGGACGGGAACCAATCAGCCCCAGCATTTT.